The 21 T cell receptor beta chains reported below all come from one sample, sequenced in a study of cytomegalovirus exposure and HLA in healthy donors. TCRdb keeps only in-frame clones here, not all; method: immunoSEQ multiplex PCR. The sample shows 300,000 to 350,000 clones, approximately 91% of them seen only once. Source material: PBMCs. These receptors were obtained from a man aged 25-45 years in good health and CMV-seronegative.

The chain couples TRBV6-6 to TRBJ1-2; D is uncertain. Per germline, CDR1 MNHNY and CDR2 SVGAGI (reference sequence). V lost 6 bases, J lost 1 base, and 12 bases lay in between. This CDR3 has 14 residues. CDR3: CASSDTGFNYGYTF. CDR3 bases: TGTGCCAGCAGCGACACGGGGTTTAACTATGGCTACACCTTC.

This chain uses TRBV6-6 with TRBJ2-7, with D tentatively TRBD1 (5 bases). The germline V gene encodes CDR1 MNHNY and CDR2 SVGAGI (reference sequence). The CDR3 sequence is 13 residues long. V lost 8 bases and J 3 bases, leaving 14 bases between the germline ends. For the CDR3, the DNA is TGTGCCAGCGCCGTCCGACAGTACTACGAGCAGTACTTC. Its translation is CASAVRQYYEQYF.

V and J are TRBV18 and TRBJ1-2, with D possibly being TRBD1 (5 bases). Trimming removed 3 bases at V and 1 base at J, with 15 bases between. In germline, CDR1 is KGHSH, CDR2 LQKENI. This CDR3 region has 16 residues. The CDR3 is CASSPDSFPFNYGYTF. The CDR3 nucleotides are TGTGCCAGCTCACCCGACAGTTTCCCCTTTAACTATGGCTACACCTTC.

The CDR3: CASSSRQGRGETQYF. CDR3 DNA: TGTGCCAGCAGCTCGCGACAGGGCAGAGGGGAGACCCAGTACTTC. The chain is built from TRBV13 and TRBJ2-5, with 7 bases identical to TRBD1. The germline V gene encodes CDR1 PRHDT and CDR2 FYEKMQ (reference sequence). The CDR3 length is 15 residues. The V gene end was trimmed by 4 bases and the J gene end by 5 bases; junction bases not matched to a gene: 10.

The chain recombines TRBV27 with TRBJ1-1, with 8 bases fitting TRBD1. This CDR3 is 16 amino acids long. Germline CDR1 reads MNHEY; CDR2 reads SMNVEV (reference sequence). V lost 4 bases and J lost 3; bases outside the gene matches: 10. CDR3 region: CASSSSWTGTHTEAFF. The DNA of the CDR3 is TGTGCCAGCAGTTCTTCTTGGACAGGGACCCACACTGAAGCTTTCTTT.

In nucleotides, the CDR3 is TGTGCCAGTAGTCTTTGGATGGAGGCGCAGTATTTT. Its translation is CASSLWMEAQYF. The gene calls are TRBV19 and TRBJ2-3, with D tentatively TRBD2 (5 bases). Trimming took 5 bases from V and 10 from J, leaving 13 bases between them. The germline V gene encodes CDR1 LNHDA and CDR2 SQIVND (reference sequence). This CDR3 is 12 amino acids long.

This chain links TRBV9 with TRBJ2-3; the D is unclear. Germline CDR1 is SGDLS and CDR2 is YYNGEE. There are 12 residues in the CDR3. V was clipped by 4 bases and J by 2 bases, with 5 bases between them. CDR3 DNA: TGTGCCAGCAGCCCTTCCACAGATACGCAGTATTTT. Translated: CASSPSTDTQYF.

This chain uses TRBV19 with TRBJ1-6; the match to TRBD1 covers 8 bases. The CDR3 totals 14 residues. Germline loops: CDR1 LNHDA, CDR2 SQIVND (reference sequence). Trimming cost V 9 bases and J 4 bases; bases outside gene matches: 5. As DNA, the CDR3 is TGTGCCAGCCAAACAGGGGGATATAATTCACCCCTCCACTTT. Translated, it gives CASQTGGYNSPLHF.

The rearrangement links TRBV4-2 to TRBJ2-2; TRBD1 matches at 8 bases. Looked up from germline, CDR1 is LGHNA and CDR2 is YNFKEQ. V shed 5 bases, J shed 2 bases, and the junction held 4 bases outside the gene matches. The CDR3 has 15 residues. The CDR3 DNA reads as TGTGCCAGCAGCTATACAGGGGGAAACACCGGGGAGCTGTTTTTT. Protein: CASSYTGGNTGELFF.

The chain employs TRBV10-3 and TRBJ1-3; possible D gene TRBD1, 5 bases. The CDR3 spans 15 residues. Looked up from germline, CDR1 is ENHRY and CDR2 is SYGVKD. The V end was cut by 4 bases, the J end by 0 bases, with 10 bases between. The CDR3 sequence: CAISVDNLSGNTIYF. The CDR3 DNA reads as TGTGCCATCAGTGTGGACAACCTCTCTGGAAACACCATATATTTT.

The chain uses TRBV6-4 and TRBJ2-1, with 13 bases matching TRBD2. The V gene's germline CDR1 is MRHNA and CDR2 SNTAGT. V was clipped by 5 bases and J by 2 bases; unmatched bases: 3. CDR3 length equals 16 residues. CDR3 sequence reads: CASSPTSGGAYNEQFF. The DNA of the CDR3 is TGTGCCAGCAGTCCCACTAGCGGGGGGGCCTACAATGAGCAGTTCTTC.

This chain links TRBV4-1 with TRBJ2-3; D is possibly TRBD2 (7 bases). Germline CDR1 is MGHRA and CDR2 is YSYEKL. There are 16 residues in the CDR3. Deletions cut 0 bases from V and 4 bases from J, with 14 bases between. CDR3 sequence: CASSQERGGGPDTQYF. The CDR3 DNA reads TGCGCCAGCAGCCAAGAAAGGGGCGGGGGCCCAGATACGCAGTATTTT.

A few counts support this clone. This rearrangement joins TRBV9 to TRBJ2-7, with 8 bases aligning to TRBD2. Unmatched junction bases numbered 6, after V lost 1 base and J lost 0 bases. CDR3 size: 16 residues. Per the germline V gene, CDR1 is SGDLS and CDR2 is YYNGEE. The CDR3: CASSVYSGARSYEQYF. In nucleotides, the CDR3 is TGTGCCAGCAGCGTATATAGCGGGGCTCGCTCCTACGAGCAGTACTTC.

The rearrangement links TRBV5-6 to TRBJ2-7; 7 bases agree with TRBD1. The V and J ends lost 0 bases and 11 bases, in that order; junction bases with no gene match: 11. The CDR3 has 14 amino acids. CDR1 SGHDT and CDR2 YYEEEE come from the germline V gene. CDR3 DNA sequence: TGTGCCAGCAGCTTGGCCCGGACAGGTCTGGCGGAGTACTTC. Residues: CASSLARTGLAEYF.

The genes are TRBV5-4 and TRBJ2-5; 7 bases match TRBD2. The CDR3 is 15 residues long. Germline loops: CDR1 SGHNT, CDR2 YYREEE (reference sequence). The junction had 11 bases not matched to a gene; V was cut back by 7 bases and J by 2 bases. The CDR3 nucleotides read TGTGCCAGCCGCATCGGGGGGTTGTCTCAAGAGACCCAGTACTTC. This translates into CASRIGGLSQETQYF.

V and J are TRBV6-6 and TRBJ1-6, with 10 bases fitting TRBD1. The CDR3 has 14 amino acids. Unmatched junction bases numbered 4, after V lost 6 bases and J lost 8 bases. The germline V gene encodes CDR1 MNHNY and CDR2 SVGAGI (reference sequence). The CDR3 DNA follows: TGTGCCAGCAGGGACGGGACAGGGGATTCACCCCTCCACTTT. Translation gives CASRDGTGDSPLHF.

The V call is TRBV13, the J call TRBJ2-7; TRBD1 is a possible D gene (5 bases). The CDR3 contains 12 residues. The germline V and J ends were trimmed by 4 bases and 8 bases, with 12 bases remaining between them. The germline gives CDR1 PRHDT, CDR2 FYEKMQ (reference sequence). The CDR3 loop is CASSSQDYKQYF. CDR3 DNA sequence: TGTGCCAGCAGCTCACAGGATTACAAGCAGTACTTC.

The chain couples TRBV9 to TRBJ1-1, with a tentative D call TRBD1 (5 bases). Germline V CDR1 and CDR2: SGDLS, YYNGEE. V was clipped by 0 bases and J by 4 bases, with 10 bases between them. This CDR3 has 14 residues. The DNA for the CDR3 is TGTGCCAGCAGCGTAGTGGGGCGTCTCACTGAAGCTTTCTTT. Translated: CASSVVGRLTEAFF.

This chain links TRBV15 with TRBJ1-2; D is possibly TRBD1 (5 bases). Between the trimmed V and J ends, which lost 0 bases and 0 bases, there was a span of 8 bases. CDR1 is LNHNV, CDR2 YYDKDF, per germline (reference sequence). The CDR3 has 15 residues. CDR3 sequence (DNA): TGTGCCACCAGCAGAGACAGGGCCTCTAACTATGGCTACACCTTC. Protein sequence: CATSRDRASNYGYTF.

The chain has TRBV7-2 and TRBJ2-5; the match to TRBD2 covers 7 bases. CDR3 length: 19 amino acids. Unmatched junction bases numbered 25, after V lost 5 bases and J lost 7 bases. Germline-derived CDR1 and CDR2 are SGHTA and FQGNSA. The CDR3 nucleotides are TGTGCCAGCAGCCCCCCGAGGGATGGGCGGGGGACCTTTTGGGGGACCCAGTACTTC. The encoded protein is CASSPPRDGRGTFWGTQYF.

V is TRBV29-1 and J is TRBJ1-1, with a possible D match to TRBD1 (6 bases). CDR1 is SQVTM and CDR2 is ANQGSEA in the germline V gene. Trimming shortened V by 6 bases and J by 4 bases, and 12 bases separated the two germline ends. The CDR3 is 12 residues long. The CDR3 region is CSVKGQITEAFF. For the CDR3, the DNA is TGCAGCGTCAAAGGACAGATCACTGAAGCTTTCTTT.